Listed here are 7 T cell receptor beta chains from one sample, sequenced in a study of CD8 T cells in Susac syndrome. Reverse transcription of 0.5 to 1 ug RNA was performed with random hexamers. TCRdb itself ran the immunoSEQ multiplex PCR reads through MiXCR, one entry per CDR3 protein. The sample lists approximately 180,000 distinct CDR3 sequences, more than 90% occurring once. The sequenced sample consisted of CD4+ T cells from PBMCs. The receptor set was obtained from a human donor with multiple sclerosis.

The J gene is TRBJ1-4, the V gene TRBV7-2; D is undetermined. Germline lookup yields CDR1 SGHTA and CDR2 FQGNSA. This CDR3 comprises 14 residues. The V end was cut by 4 bases, the J end by 0 bases, with 6 bases between. CDR3 sequence (DNA): TGTGCCAGCAGCTGGGCAACAACTAATGAAAAACTGTTTTTT. It yields the protein CASSWATTNEKLFF.

The rearrangement uses TRBV10-3 and TRBJ2-1; D ambiguous. V was cut by 2 bases and J by 5 bases, with 13 bases left in between. CDR1 and CDR2 (germline): ENHRY, SYGVKD. The CDR3 sequence is 15 residues long. CDR3 DNA sequence: TGTGCCATCAGTGAGATAGGGCTATCGAACAATGAGCAGTTCTTC. Amino acid sequence: CAISEIGLSNNEQFF.

The gene calls are TRBV7-2 and TRBJ1-6, with D possibly being TRBD1 (6 bases). Per the germline V gene, CDR1 is SGHTA and CDR2 is FQGNSA. Trimming stripped 6 bases from V and 9 bases from J, with 15 bases between. CDR3 length: 14 amino acids. This CDR3 is CASSQQGRGSPLHF. DNA of the CDR3: TGTGCCAGCAGTCAACAGGGAAGGGGTTCACCCCTCCACTTT.

The rearrangement uses TRBV9 and TRBJ2-5; D is ambiguous. Germline V gene data show CDR1 as SGDLS and CDR2 as YYNGEE. The CDR3 extends over 14 amino acids. V lost 3 bases and J 0 bases, leaving 9 bases between the germline ends. The CDR3 loop is CASSGAQYQETQYF. CDR3 sequence (DNA): TGTGCCAGCAGCGGAGCCCAGTACCAAGAGACCCAGTACTTC.

The CDR3 here is CASSPYRGPDTEAFF. The CDR3 DNA is TGTGCCAGCAGCCCTTACAGGGGACCGGACACTGAAGCTTTCTTT. This chain joins TRBV14 and TRBJ1-1; 7 nucleotides line up with TRBD1. This CDR3 contains 15 residues. Germline V gene lookup returns CDR1 SGHDN and CDR2 FVKESK. V was pared by 4 bases and J by 3 bases, with 8 bases of the junction left unmatched. The full variable domain, in which reference TRBV14 and TRBJ1-1 provide the parts outside the CDR3, is EAGVTQFPSHSVIEKGQTVTLRCDPISGHDNLYWYRRVMGKEIKFLLHFVKESKQDESGMPNNRFLAERTGGTYSTLKVQPAELEDSGVYFCASSPYRGPDTEAFFGQGTRLTVV.

The chain is built from TRBV28 and TRBJ2-7, with 8 nucleotides matching TRBD1. CDR1 and CDR2 (germline): MDHEN, SYDVKM. J lost 2 bases, V lost 4 bases, and 10 bases had no gene match. The CDR3 runs to 16 residues. The CDR3 region is CASSWSQGARTYEQYF. The CDR3 region has the DNA TGTGCCAGCAGTTGGTCGCAGGGGGCGCGCACCTACGAGCAGTACTTC. The entire variable domain, with the rest obtained from reference TRBV28 and TRBJ2-7, is as follows: DVKVTQSSRYLVKRTGEKVFLECVQDMDHENMFWYRQDPGLGLRLIYFSYDVKMKEKGDIPEGYSVSREKKERFSLILESASTNQTSMYLCASSWSQGARTYEQYFGPGTRLTVT.

The CDR3 reads CASSYAGTRDSYEQYF. CDR3 DNA sequence: TGTGCCAGCAGTTACGCCGGGACGCGGGACTCCTACGAGCAGTACTTC. The chain employs TRBV6-6 and TRBJ2-7; D is perhaps TRBD2 (6 bases). This CDR3 has 16 amino acids. Germline V gene lookup returns CDR1 MNHNY and CDR2 SVGAGI (reference sequence). V lost 2 bases to trimming and J lost 0 bases, with 14 bases between them.